This TCR beta chain was identified in a study of cytomegalovirus exposure and HLA in healthy donors. Study at large: The same platform was used for the 120 validation repertoires and the roughly 640 first-cohort repertoires, a later analysis reported. Study conclusions and caveats: It was approximately 170 TCR beta chains that were listed as cytomegalovirus-associated.

With respect to this clone: What it binds is unknown.

Germline CDR1 and CDR2: KGHSY and FQNENV. The length of the CDR3 is 15 residues. Germline trimming cut 3 bases from V and 7 bases from J; bases unmatched to any gene: 9. TCRdb's table, derived via immunoSEQ multiplex PCR, lists solely in-frame clones and lacks some. Of about 150,000 clones listed, approximately 86% are singletons. This clonotype was obtained from a man between 18 and 29 years old in good health and CMV-seropositive. The J gene is TRBJ2-1, the V gene TRBV16; 7 nucleotides line up with TRBD2. The sequencing sample was made of PBMCs. DNA for the CDR3: TGTGCCAGCAGCCATTCCGGGTCAGCGGGGAATGAGCAGTTCTTC. Its protein is CASSHSGSAGNEQFF.